Listed here is a single T cell receptor (beta chain). The time point denotes: baseline pretreatment blood. Noted treatment: 15 Gy SBRT to primary tumor, nephrectomy 4 weeks later. The data originate from a study of radiation and T cells in renal cell carcinoma. Germline loops: CDR1 SNHLY, CDR2 FYNNEI. This CDR3 is 15 amino acids long. V dropped 2 bases and J dropped 3; count of bases not matched to a gene: 4. Here immunoSEQ multiplex PCR was the method, and the copy in TCRdb shows in-frame clones only, minus some. This table holds tens of thousands of clones, about three quarters found once. This specimen consisted of blood, obtained from a patient whose treatment included radiotherapy and nephrectomy. The receptor was isolated from a man in his 60s with renal cell carcinoma. V usage is TRBV2 and J usage is TRBJ2-1, with 7 nucleotides matching TRBD2. DNA for the CDR3: TGTGCCAGCAGTGAAATCCGCGGGAGCTACAATGAGCAGTTCTTC. Its translation: CASSEIRGSYNEQFF.